Listed here are 20 T cell receptor beta chains from one sample, sequenced in a study of cytomegalovirus exposure and HLA in healthy donors (dated by TCRdb to about 2017). Libraries came from the immunoSEQ multiplex PCR assay. For the multiplex PCR, a mixture combining 60 forward primers for TCR Vbeta segments and 13 reverse primers for TCR Jbeta segments was used. TCRdb obtained this table from immuneACCESS and retained in-frame rearrangements with V and J assigned. These tables miss some clones; where compared with another copy, unresolved V genes account for less than half of the shortfall, and the remainder is unexplained. A total of roughly 150,000 clones appear in this sample, approximately 70% of them only once. The ten largest clones capture 5% to 6.5% of the sample. Source material: PBMCs. The receptor source for this set is a woman aged 18 to 35 in good health and CMV-seropositive.

This rearrangement joins TRBV12-2 to TRBJ1-6; the D call in the table, TRBD1, was not verified against the DNA. TRBV12-2 is a known pseudogene. The CDR3 is made up of 16 amino acids. CDR3 DNA sequence: TGTGCAAGTCGCTTAGTTCAGGGCCCCTATAATTCACCCCTCCACTTT. Its translation: CASRLVQGPYNSPLHF.

The chain combines TRBV27 with TRBJ1-1; 7 nucleotides align to TRBD1. The ends lost 6 bases at V and 8 bases at J; junction bases unmatched: 9. The CDR3 runs 13 residues. The germline V gene encodes CDR1 MNHEY and CDR2 SMNVEV (reference sequence). The CDR3 sequence is CASRQDRVREAFF. CDR3 in DNA: TGTGCCAGCAGGCAAGACAGGGTACGGGAAGCTTTCTTT.

This chain connects TRBV9 to TRBJ2-2; no clear D. V lost 3 bases, J lost 1 base, and 4 bases lay in between. The CDR3 has 13 residues. The germline gives CDR1 SGDLS, CDR2 YYNGEE. This CDR3 reads CASSDGNTGELFF. CDR3 sequence (DNA): TGTGCCAGCAGCGACGGGAACACCGGGGAGCTGTTTTTT.

This clone showed up just a few times. This rearrangement joins TRBV2 to TRBJ1-6, with D maybe TRBD1 (5 bases). V lost 1 base and J 7 bases, leaving 5 bases between the germline ends. This CDR3 has 13 residues. CDR1 and CDR2 from the germline V gene are SNHLY and FYNNEI. CDR3 sequence: CASSEEGNSPLHF. The DNA for the CDR3 is TGTGCCAGCAGTGAAGAGGGGAATTCACCCCTCCACTTT.

The V and J genes are TRBV4-2 and TRBJ2-1, with TRBD1 matching 10 bases. CDR1 and CDR2 (germline): LGHNA, YNFKEQ. Unmatched junction bases numbered 3, after V lost 0 bases and J lost 10 bases. CDR3 length: 14 amino acids. The CDR3 sequence: CASSQETGGWEQFF. The CDR3 nucleotides read TGTGCCAGCAGCCAAGAGACAGGGGGCTGGGAGCAGTTCTTC.

About this clone itself: The sample contains more than one DNA sequence encoding this CDR3. The V gene is TRBV25-1, the J gene TRBJ1-1; D may be TRBD1 (5 bases). Germline V gene lookup returns CDR1 MGHDK and CDR2 SYGVNS. This CDR3 is 12 amino acids long. Trimming pared 4 bases from V and 2 bases from J, leaving 5 bases between. The CDR3 protein is CASSGGNTEAFF. The CDR3 nucleotides are TGTGCCAGCAGTGGGGGCAACACTGAAGCTTTCTTT.

The J gene is TRBJ2-5, the V gene TRBV2, with TRBD2 matching over 9 bases. V trimming: 6 bases; J trimming: 5 bases; junction bases outside the gene matches: 7. CDR1 is SNHLY and CDR2 is FYNNEI in the germline V gene. The CDR3 length is 14 residues. CDR3 nucleotide sequence: TGTGCCAGCAGCCAAGAGAGCGGGGGGGAGACCCAGTACTTC. Translation: CASSQESGGETQYF.

V and J are TRBV6-6 and TRBJ2-7, with TRBD1 as a possible D gene (6 bases). CDR1 is MNHNY and CDR2 is SVGAGI in the germline V gene (reference sequence). There are 16 residues in the CDR3. V was shortened by 6 bases and J by 0 bases, with 18 bases between the two germline ends. CDR3 region: CASRLKTGQSSYEQYF. DNA of the CDR3: TGTGCCAGCAGACTCAAGACAGGTCAAAGCTCCTACGAGCAGTACTTC.

J is TRBJ1-1 and V is TRBV7-9, with D uncertain. The V gene lost 2 bases and the J gene lost 1 base, with 8 bases spanning the gap. The length of the CDR3 is 14 residues. The germline CDR1 and CDR2 sequences are SEHNR and FQNEAQ (reference sequence). CDR3 nucleotide sequence: TGTGCCAGCAGCTTAATGAGTGAGAACACTGAAGCTTTCTTT. This encodes CASSLMSENTEAFF.

This chain links TRBV5-4 with TRBJ2-3, with D possibly matching TRBD2 (6 bases). Germline lookup yields CDR1 SGHNT and CDR2 YYREEE (reference sequence). The V end was cut by 6 bases, the J end by 0 bases, with 11 bases between. CDR3 length equals 14 residues. Here the CDR3 DNA reads TGTGCCAGCAACTCGGGACTGAGCACAGATACGCAGTATTTT. It specifies CASNSGLSTDTQYF.

As regards this clone: This specimen includes other DNA sequences encoding the same CDR3. The chain joins TRBV9 to TRBJ2-2, with 10 bases matching TRBD1. There are 15 residues in the CDR3. The germline V gene encodes CDR1 SGDLS and CDR2 YYNGEE. Trimming cost V 2 bases and J 3 bases; bases outside gene matches: 1. For the CDR3, the DNA is TGTGCCAGCAGCGTGGACAGGGGGTACACCGGGGAGCTGTTTTTT. Protein: CASSVDRGYTGELFF.

CDR3 bases: TGTGCCAGCAGCTTATTGACAGATCTCTATGGCTACACCTTC. This translates into CASSLLTDLYGYTF. V is TRBV7-9 and J is TRBJ1-2; D might be TRBD1 (5 bases). Trimming cost V 2 bases and J 4 bases, with 11 bases left between them. The germline CDR1 and CDR2 sequences are SEHNR and FQNEAQ (reference sequence). This CDR3 comprises 14 residues.

In this sample, this clone turned up a few times. The chain carries TRBV5-1 and TRBJ1-2; TRBD1 aligns across 12 bases. This CDR3 is 16 amino acids long. Trimming at V came to 2 bases and at J to 4 bases, leaving 6 bases not matched to a gene. The germline CDR1 and CDR2 sequences are SGHRS and YFSETQ. In DNA form, the CDR3 reads TGCGCCAGCAGCTTTAGGGACAGGGGGCTGAGCTATGGCTACACCTTC. Translating gives CASSFRDRGLSYGYTF. The variable domain in full, with the rest retrieved from reference TRBV5-1 and TRBJ1-2, is KAGVTQTPRYLIKTRGQQVTLSCSPISGHRSVSWYQQTPGQGLQFLFEYFSETQRNKGNFPGRFSGRQFSNSRSEMNVSTLELGDSALYLCASSFRDRGLSYGYTFGSGTRLTVV.

The rearrangement joins TRBV5-1 to TRBJ2-7; D is uncertain. V gave up 0 bases and J gave up 4 bases, with 8 bases separating them. CDR1 is SGHRS, CDR2 YFSETQ, per germline. The CDR3 covers 13 residues. In DNA, the CDR3 is TGCGCCAGCAGCTTGGTCCCGGGTTACGAGCAGTACTTC. It is translated as CASSLVPGYEQYF.

The chain is built from TRBV30 and TRBJ2-7, with D perhaps TRBD1 (8 bases). Germline V gene lookup returns CDR1 GTSNPN and CDR2 SVGIG (reference sequence). Trimming shortened V by 1 base and J by 5 bases, and 15 bases separated the two germline ends. This CDR3 spans 14 amino acids. The CDR3 region is CAWSAGQGGNEQYF. The CDR3 region has the DNA TGTGCCTGGAGTGCCGGACAGGGAGGGAACGAGCAGTACTTC.

The genes are TRBV6-5 and TRBJ2-5; D is ambiguous. The CDR3 covers 15 residues. The germline gives CDR1 MNHEY, CDR2 SVGAGI. The V gene lost 4 bases and the J gene lost 0 bases, with 12 bases spanning the gap. CDR3: CASSSSRGNQETQYF. The DNA for the CDR3 is TGTGCCAGCAGTTCCTCCCGTGGCAACCAAGAGACCCAGTACTTC.

The V and J genes are TRBV9 and TRBJ1-6; possible D gene TRBD1, 5 bases. Trimming pared 0 bases from V and 7 bases from J, leaving 14 bases between. Germline V gene lookup returns CDR1 SGDLS and CDR2 YYNGEE. CDR3 length: 16 amino acids. CDR3 in amino acids: CASSVEGTNANSPLHF. For the CDR3, the DNA is TGTGCCAGCAGCGTAGAAGGGACTAACGCCAATTCACCCCTCCACTTT.

DNA of the CDR3: TGTGCCAGCAGCACCTTAGCGGGGGGCTCCTACGAGCAGTACTTC. Translation gives CASSTLAGGSYEQYF. The chain joins TRBV11-2 to TRBJ2-5; 10 bases are shared with TRBD2. The DNA end is more similar to TRBJ2-7, so the J call may be wrong. The CDR3 loop spans 15 amino acids. Germline CDR1 and CDR2: SGHAT and FQNNGV.

The gene calls are TRBV5-6 and TRBJ1-1, with 8 bases aligning to TRBD1. This CDR3 is 14 amino acids long. The ends lost 4 bases at V and 4 bases at J; junction bases unmatched: 6. Germline values: CDR1 SGHDT, CDR2 YYEEEE. Here the CDR3 reads CASSVTGVSTEAFF. The CDR3 nucleotides are TGTGCCAGCAGCGTGACAGGGGTGAGCACTGAAGCTTTCTTT.

Worth noting for this clone: The junction and the germline gene differ at one end; a read error may be behind it. DNA of the CDR3: TGTGCTAGCAGCTTAGTGTCTGGGACAGGGGGCAACACCGGGGAGCTGTTTTTT. Its translation is CASSLVSGTGGNTGELFF. This chain links TRBV7-7 with TRBJ2-2, with 12 positions matching TRBD1. Germline V lookup: CDR1 SSHAT, CDR2 FNYEAQ (reference sequence). The CDR3 consists of 18 residues.